This T cell receptor (beta chain) was documented in a study of CD8+ T cells in alopecia areata. Across the study: In an open-label trial, patients got 5 to 10 mg tofacitinib twice daily. Regarding the study as a whole: Affected scalp, especially in alopecia totalis/universalis, had a higher clonality than normal scalp did. In patients, TCRs were shared less clearly than in mice, and HLA may possibly be involved.

As for treatment: oral pan-JAK inhibitor, 5-10 mg twice daily. A FACSAria was used to sort CD4+ and CD8+ T cells. These cells came from PBMCs. RNA, once extracted, was reverse transcribed into cDNA for use as the sequencing template. Some clones are missing from TCRdb's copy, which holds only in-frame ones; the method was immunoSEQ multiplex PCR. The repertoire holds some 190,000 clones, 50% to 60% seen once, with approximately 0.63% in the top ten. This clone has a handful of counts. The antigen is not known. Trimming pared 0 bases from V and 0 bases from J, leaving 7 bases between. CDR1 is SGHRS and CDR2 is YFSETQ in the germline V gene. This CDR3 comprises 16 residues.

The origin of this receptor is a human donor with alopecia areata. V usage is TRBV5-1 and J usage is TRBJ2-6; D unresolved. The starting material was CD4+ T cells sorted from blood, obtained at week 4, from a patient treated with tofacitinib. The CDR3 DNA reads TGCGCCAGCAGCTTGGCGCCCGTCTCTGGGGCCAACGTCCTGACTTTC. Amino acid sequence: CASSLAPVSGANVLTF.